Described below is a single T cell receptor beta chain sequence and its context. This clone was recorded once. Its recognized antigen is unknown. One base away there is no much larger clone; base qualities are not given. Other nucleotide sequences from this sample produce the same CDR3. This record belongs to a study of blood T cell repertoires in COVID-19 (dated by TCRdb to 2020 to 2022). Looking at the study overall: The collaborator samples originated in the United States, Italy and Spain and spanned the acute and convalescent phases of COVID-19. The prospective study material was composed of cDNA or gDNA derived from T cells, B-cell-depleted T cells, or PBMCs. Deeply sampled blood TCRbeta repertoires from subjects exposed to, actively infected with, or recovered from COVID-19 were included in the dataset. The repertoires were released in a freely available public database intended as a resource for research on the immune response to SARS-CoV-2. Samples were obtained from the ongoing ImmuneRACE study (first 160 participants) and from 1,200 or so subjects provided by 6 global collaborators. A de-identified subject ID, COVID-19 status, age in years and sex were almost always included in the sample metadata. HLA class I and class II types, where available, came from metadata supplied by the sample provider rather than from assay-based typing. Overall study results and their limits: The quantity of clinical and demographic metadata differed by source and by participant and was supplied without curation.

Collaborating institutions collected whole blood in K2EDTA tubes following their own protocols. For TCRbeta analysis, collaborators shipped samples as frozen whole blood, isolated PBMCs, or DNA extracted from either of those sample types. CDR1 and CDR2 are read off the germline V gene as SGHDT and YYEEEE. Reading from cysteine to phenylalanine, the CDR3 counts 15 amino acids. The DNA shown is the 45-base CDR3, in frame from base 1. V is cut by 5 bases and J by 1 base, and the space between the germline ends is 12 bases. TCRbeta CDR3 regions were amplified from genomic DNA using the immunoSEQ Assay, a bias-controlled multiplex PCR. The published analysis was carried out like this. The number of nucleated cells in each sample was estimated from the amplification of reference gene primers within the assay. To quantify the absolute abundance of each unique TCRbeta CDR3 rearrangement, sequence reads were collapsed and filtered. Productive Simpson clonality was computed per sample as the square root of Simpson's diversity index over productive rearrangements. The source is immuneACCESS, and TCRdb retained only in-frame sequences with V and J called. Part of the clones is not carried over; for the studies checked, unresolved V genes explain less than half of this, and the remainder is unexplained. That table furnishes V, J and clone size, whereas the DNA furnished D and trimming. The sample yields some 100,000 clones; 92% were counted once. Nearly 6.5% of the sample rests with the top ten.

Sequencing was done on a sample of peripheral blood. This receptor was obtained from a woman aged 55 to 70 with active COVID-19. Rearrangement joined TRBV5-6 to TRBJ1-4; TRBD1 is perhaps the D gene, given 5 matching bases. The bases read TGTGCCAGCAGGGCGGGACGCCTAACTAATGAAAAACTGTTTTTT. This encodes CASRAGRLTNEKLFF.